Presented here are 26 T cell receptor beta chains from one specimen sequenced in a study of blood T cell repertoires in COVID-19. Measured with immunoSEQ multiplex PCR; TCRdb has only the in-frame clones, and not every one. This sample has roughly 350,000 clones, with under 95% found just once. Sequencing input: PBMCs or T cells enriched from blood (not recorded which). These receptors came from a woman in her twenties or thirties who had recovered from COVID-19.

The chain uses TRBV6-2 or TRBV6-3 and TRBJ1-2; D unclear. Germline lookup yields CDR1 MNHEY and CDR2 SVGEGT. V was cut by 0 bases and J by 6 bases, with 11 bases left in between. The CDR3 is made up of 14 amino acids. CDR3 coding DNA: TGTGCCAGCAGTTACTCGAGCCCACTAGATGGCTACACCTTC. As protein: CASSYSSPLDGYTF.

The rearrangement joins TRBV30 to TRBJ2-1, with 7 bases aligning to TRBD2. The CDR3 covers 14 residues. The germline V gene has CDR1 GTSNPN and CDR2 SVGIG (reference sequence). V shed 4 bases and J 5 bases; nucleotides not matched to a gene: 8. The CDR3 bases are TGTGCCTGGACTTCGGGACTACTCAACAATGAGCAGTTCTTC. It translates to CAWTSGLLNNEQFF. Supplemented by reference TRBV30 and TRBJ2-1, the full variable domain reads SQTIHQWPATLVQPVGSPLSLECTVEGTSNPNLYWYRQAAGRGLQLLFYSVGIGQISSEVPQNLSASRPQDRQFILSSKKLLLSDSGFYLCAWTSGLLNNEQFFGPGTRLTVL.

J is TRBJ2-1 and V is TRBV5-1, with D possibly TRBD1 on 6 matching bases. The CDR3 length is 13 residues. Trimming shortened V by 6 bases and J by 9 bases, and 16 bases separated the two germline ends. The germline V gene has CDR1 SGHRS and CDR2 YFSETQ. The chain's CDR3 is CASTQNQGTEQFF. CDR3 DNA: TGCGCCAGCACTCAAAACCAGGGGACTGAGCAGTTCTTC.

Only a few counts were recorded for this clone. The chain has TRBV4-3 and TRBJ2-1; D may be TRBD2 (5 bases). Per the germline V gene, CDR1 is LGHNA and CDR2 is YSLEER. The CDR3 has 13 amino acids. V lost 3 bases and J lost 7, with 10 bases in between. The DNA for the CDR3 is TGCGCCAGCAGCCACGGACTCGGAAATGAGCAGTTCTTC. The encoded protein is CASSHGLGNEQFF.

The chain uses TRBV12-3 or TRBV12-4 and TRBJ1-1; D remains ambiguous. The V and J ends lost 3 bases and 2 bases respectively, with 7 bases between them. CDR3 length: 13 amino acids. The CDR3 region has the DNA TGTGCCAGCAGTTTTCAGATAAACACTGAAGCTTTCTTT. Translating gives CASSFQINTEAFF.

The chain is built from TRBV4-3 and TRBJ1-6; a possible D gene is TRBD1 (5 bases). The CDR3 runs to 13 residues. CDR1 and CDR2 from the germline V gene are LGHNA and YSLEER. V was trimmed by 0 bases and J by 10 bases, leaving 7 bases between them. The CDR3 spells CASSQDGGSPLHF. The CDR3 DNA sequence: TGCGCCAGCAGCCAAGACGGGGGATCACCCCTCCACTTT.

In DNA form, the CDR3 reads TGCAGCGTTGAAGATTTAGAGCGGATTCAGTACTTC. Its translation: CSVEDLERIQYF. V is TRBV29-1 and J is TRBJ2-4; tentatively, D is TRBD2 (5 bases). This CDR3 spans 12 amino acids. Per germline, CDR1 SQVTM and CDR2 ANQGSEA. The germline V and J ends were trimmed by 0 bases and 10 bases, with 10 bases remaining between them.

The chain uses TRBV19 and TRBJ1-3, with D possibly TRBD1 on 5 matching bases. Germline CDR1 reads LNHDA; CDR2 reads SQIVND (reference sequence). Trimming removed 4 bases at V and 4 bases at J, with 11 bases between. The CDR3 loop spans 14 amino acids. The CDR3 nucleotides are TGTGCCAGTAGTAAAGGGGCTTCCGGAAACACCATATATTTT. Its protein product is CASSKGASGNTIYF.

The chain employs TRBV28 and TRBJ1-4; tentative D call: TRBD1 (6 bases). The CDR3 loop spans 14 amino acids. Per germline, CDR1 MDHEN and CDR2 SYDVKM. The V end was cut by 5 bases, the J end by 5 bases, with 12 bases between. CDR3 nucleotides: TGTGCCAGCAGTCAACAGGGTGCAAATGAAAAACTGTTTTTT. Translating it yields CASSQQGANEKLFF. The variable domain in full, with the rest retrieved from reference TRBV28 and TRBJ1-4, is DVKVTQSSRYLVKRTGEKVFLECVQDMDHENMFWYRQDPGLGLRLIYFSYDVKMKEKGDIPEGYSVSREKKERFSLILESASTNQTSMYLCASSQQGANEKLFFGSGTQLSVL.

The chain is built from TRBV4-1 and TRBJ1-5, with TRBD1 as a possible D gene (5 bases). Germline V gene sequence: CDR1 MGHRA, CDR2 YSYEKL. V lost 0 bases, J lost 1 base, and 7 bases lay in between. The CDR3 runs to 15 residues. The DNA of the CDR3 is TGCGCCAGCAGCCAAGATCAGGGAAGCAATCAGCCCCAGCATTTT. Translating gives CASSQDQGSNQPQHF.

The CDR3 region has the DNA TGTGCCAGCAGCTTAGCGGCTCAGGGGGCTGAAGCTTTCTTT. This codes for CASSLAAQGAEAFF. This chain joins TRBV7-8 and TRBJ1-1; 7 nucleotides agree with TRBD1. With V trimmed by 0 bases and J by 6 bases, 4 bases remained unmatched. Per germline, CDR1 SGHVS and CDR2 FQNEAQ. The CDR3 runs 14 residues.

The chain joins TRBV5-1 to TRBJ2-1, with TRBD2 identical over 11 bases. From germline, CDR1 is SGHRS and CDR2 YFSETQ. CDR3 length equals 17 residues. After removal of 5 bases from V and 0 bases from J, the junction contained 7 bases not matched to a gene. The CDR3, as DNA: TGCGCCAGCAGTGGTCCTAGCGGGAGGTCCTCCTACAATGAGCAGTTCTTC. This sequence encodes CASSGPSGRSSYNEQFF.

V usage is TRBV4-1 and J usage is TRBJ1-5, with TRBD1 identical over 7 bases. Trimming at V came to 0 bases and at J to 4 bases, leaving 0 bases not matched to a gene. Germline CDR1 is MGHRA and CDR2 is YSYEKL. The CDR3 totals 14 residues. For the CDR3, the DNA is TGCGCCAGCAGCCAAGAACAGGGGAATCAGCCCCAGCATTTT. Translating it yields CASSQEQGNQPQHF.

The V gene is TRBV5-4, the J gene TRBJ2-1; maybe TRBD1 (5 bases). The germline gives CDR1 SGHNT, CDR2 YYREEE (reference sequence). Trimming stripped 9 bases from V and 5 bases from J, with 18 bases between. This CDR3 comprises 14 residues. The CDR3 reads CATRARTNDNEQFF. Here the CDR3 DNA reads TGTGCCACTAGGGCCAGGACAAACGACAATGAGCAGTTCTTC.

The V gene is TRBV6-5, the J gene TRBJ2-1, with TRBD2 matching 9 bases. J lost 1 base, V lost 6 bases, and 4 bases had no gene match. The CDR3 runs to 15 residues. Germline V CDR1 and CDR2: MNHEY, SVGAGI. CDR3 loop: CASRAGLASYNEQFF. The CDR3 DNA sequence: TGTGCCAGCAGGGCCGGACTAGCGTCCTACAATGAGCAGTTCTTC.

The gene calls are TRBV4-2 and TRBJ2-3, with TRBD2 matching over 9 bases. This CDR3 comprises 17 residues. Per the germline V gene, CDR1 is LGHNA and CDR2 is YNFKEQ. The V gene end was trimmed by 1 base and the J gene end by 1 base; junction bases not matched to a gene: 6. The CDR3 is CASSQVLASGGTDTQYF. As DNA, the CDR3 is TGTGCCAGCAGCCAAGTCTTAGCTAGCGGGGGCACAGATACGCAGTATTTT.

The chain links TRBV28 to TRBJ2-2; D not resolved. This CDR3 is built from 18 residues. Germline V gene sequence: CDR1 MDHEN, CDR2 SYDVKM. Trimming cost V 5 bases and J 0 bases, with 19 bases left between them. DNA for the CDR3: TGTGCCAGCAGTATACCATCGTGGAGCGTCGCGAACACCGGGGAGCTGTTTTTT. It translates to CASSIPSWSVANTGELFF.

The chain carries TRBV7-2 and TRBJ1-4; D not resolved. V lost 6 bases and J 8 bases, leaving 13 bases between the germline ends. CDR1 and CDR2 from the germline V gene are SGHTA and FQGNSA. This CDR3 has 13 amino acids. Here the CDR3 reads CASRFTGGEKLFF. The CDR3 DNA sequence: TGTGCCAGCAGGTTTACGGGTGGGGAAAAACTGTTTTTT.

This sequence joins TRBV24-1 and TRBJ2-1; D is possibly TRBD1 (5 bases). Trimming shortened V by 3 bases and J by 6 bases, and 23 bases separated the two germline ends. Germline CDR1 reads KGHDR; CDR2 reads SFDVKD. The CDR3 is 18 amino acids. The CDR3 is CATSDPESGNRLGNEQFF. As DNA, the CDR3 is TGTGCCACCAGTGATCCCGAATCAGGGAATCGATTGGGCAATGAGCAGTTCTTC.

This clone was counted a single time. The chain joins TRBV25-1 to TRBJ2-1; weak D call: TRBD2 (6 bases). Germline CDR1 MGHDK, CDR2 SYGVNS. The CDR3 length is 15 residues. The V end lost 3 bases, the J end lost 6 bases, and 15 bases lay between the germline ends. CDR3 coding DNA: TGTGCCAGCAGTGAGGGCTGGGGGGAGGTCAATGAGCAGTTCTTC. This codes for CASSEGWGEVNEQFF.

V gene TRBV7-8 combines with J gene TRBJ2-1, with 7 bases matching TRBD1. J gave up 5 bases and V 5 bases, and 9 bases lay outside the gene matches. There are 15 residues in the CDR3. CDR1 and CDR2 from the germline V gene are SGHVS and FQNEAQ. This chain's CDR3 is CASSRLTGQDNEQFF. CDR3 coding DNA: TGTGCCAGCAGCCGATTGACAGGGCAGGACAATGAGCAGTTCTTC.

The chain combines TRBV28 with TRBJ1-2, with 10 bases fitting TRBD1. CDR1 MDHEN and CDR2 SYDVKM come from the germline V gene. The CDR3 has 15 amino acids. The V and J ends lost 7 bases and 2 bases, in that order; junction bases with no gene match: 7. The CDR3 sequence: CASKRQGARNYGYTF. CDR3 sequence (DNA): TGTGCCAGCAAACGACAGGGGGCGAGGAACTATGGCTACACCTTC.

V gene TRBV3-1 (or the pseudogene TRBV3-2) combines with J gene TRBJ2-3, with TRBD2 matching 12 bases. With 0 bases clipped from V and 3 bases from J, the junction kept 4 bases outside the gene matches. Germline V lookup: CDR1 LGHDT, CDR2 YNNKEL (reference sequence). This CDR3 has 17 residues. The CDR3 region has the DNA TGTGCCAGCAGCCAAGATATCGGACTAGCGGGGACAGATACGCAGTATTTT. Its translation: CASSQDIGLAGTDTQYF.

This chain uses TRBV19 with TRBJ2-4, with a possible D match to TRBD2 (6 bases). The CDR3 sequence is 14 residues long. The ends were cut back, 3 bases at V and 8 bases at J, with 14 bases in the middle. Germline values: CDR1 LNHDA, CDR2 SQIVND (reference sequence). In nucleotides, the CDR3 is TGTGCCAGTAGTATTGGGCTAGCGAAAGACATTCAGTACTTC. This translates into CASSIGLAKDIQYF. Looking up the rest from reference TRBV19 and TRBJ2-4 gives the full variable domain: DGGITQSPKYLFRKEGQNVTLSCEQNLNHDAMYWYRQDPGQGLRLIYYSQIVNDFQKGDIAEGYSVSREKKESFPLTVTSAQKNPTAFYLCASSIGLAKDIQYFGAGTRLSVL.

J is TRBJ1-1 and V is TRBV11-2; D might be TRBD1 (5 bases). The germline V gene has CDR1 SGHAT and CDR2 FQNNGV. The CDR3 spans 15 residues. The germline V and J ends were trimmed by 7 bases and 1 base, with 16 bases remaining between them. CDR3 sequence (DNA): TGTGCCAGCACCCTCCGAAGGGGCAAGAACACTGAAGCTTTCTTT. Its translation: CASTLRRGKNTEAFF. Based on the CDR3 plus reference TRBV11-2 and TRBJ1-1, the full variable domain is EAGVAQSPRYKIIEKRQSVAFWCNPISGHATLYWYQQILGQGPKLLIQFQNNGVVDDSQLPKDRFSAERLKGVDSTLKIQPAKLEDSAVYLCASTLRRGKNTEAFFGQGTRLTVV.

The chain employs TRBV3-1 (or the pseudogene TRBV3-2) and TRBJ2-7; 13 bases match TRBD2. J lost 4 bases, V lost 4 bases, and 13 bases had no gene match. The germline V gene has CDR1 LGHDT and CDR2 YNNKEL (reference sequence). This CDR3 contains 18 residues. CDR3 protein: CASSRRHYGLAGEYEQYF. As DNA, the CDR3 is TGTGCCAGCAGCCGAAGACACTACGGACTAGCGGGAGAGTACGAGCAGTACTTC.